Each of the 23 T cell receptor beta chains below was sequenced from the same sample in a study of breast tumors, draining lymph nodes, adjacent tissues. Samples came from axillary lymph nodes draining the breast cancer. TCRdb re-called the multiplex PCR reads through MiXCR, storing one row per CDR3 protein. The table includes roughly 120,000 distinct CDR3 sequences, about 20% detected once. Sequenced input: axillary lymph node tissue. Source of these receptors: a female donor with breast cancer. Some clones in this sample may be carry-over from other donors' samples.

The chain couples TRBV5-1 to TRBJ1-1; 9 nucleotides match TRBD1. CDR3 size: 15 residues. V was pared by 0 bases and J by 3 bases, with 3 bases of the junction left unmatched. CDR1 SGHRS and CDR2 YFSETQ come from the germline V gene. CDR3 sequence: CASSLAGQGHTEAFF. Here the CDR3 DNA reads TGCGCCAGCAGCTTGGCGGGACAGGGACACACTGAAGCTTTCTTT.

This clonotype was counted ten times or more. J is TRBJ2-2 and V is TRBV4-2, with D possibly being TRBD2 (5 bases). Per germline, CDR1 LGHNA and CDR2 YNFKEQ. The CDR3 runs 17 residues. V lost 2 bases to trimming and J lost 0 bases, with 13 bases between them. CDR3 DNA: TGTGCCAGCAGCCAACTCCTAGCAGCGACGAACACCGGGGAGCTGTTTTTT. Its protein is CASSQLLAATNTGELFF.

This clonotype was seen many times. The gene calls are TRBV20-1 and TRBJ2-5, with D perhaps TRBD2 (6 bases). The length of the CDR3 is 13 residues. The V gene's germline CDR1 is DFQATT and CDR2 SNEGSKA (reference sequence). Trimming shortened V by 4 bases and J by 5 bases, and 14 bases separated the two germline ends. CDR3 region: CSANWGGRETQYF. In DNA form, the CDR3 reads TGCAGTGCTAATTGGGGTGGGAGGGAGACCCAGTACTTC.

The chain is built from TRBV18 and TRBJ2-2; 9 nucleotides align to TRBD2. The CDR3 loop spans 17 amino acids. The V gene's germline CDR1 is KGHSH and CDR2 LQKENI. V shed 2 bases, J shed 3 bases, and the junction held 7 bases outside the gene matches. CDR3 sequence reads: CASSPEGTSPDTGELFF. CDR3 sequence (DNA): TGTGCCAGCTCACCAGAGGGGACTAGCCCGGACACCGGGGAGCTGTTTTTT.

Ten or more counts support this clonotype. The J gene is TRBJ1-3, the V gene TRBV5-4, with 7 nucleotides matching TRBD1. Germline assignment: CDR1 SGHNT and CDR2 YYREEE (reference sequence). The trim removed 4 bases at V and 6 bases at J, leaving 4 bases unmatched. This CDR3 contains 13 residues. In DNA, the CDR3 is TGTGCCAGCAGCCCGGGACAGCTAAACACCATATATTTT. As protein: CASSPGQLNTIYF.

The table lists this clonotype with many counts. The V call is TRBV7-2, the J call TRBJ2-1, with 9 bases fitting TRBD2. Germline loops: CDR1 SGHTA, CDR2 FQGNSA. J was trimmed by 4 bases and V by 3 bases; bases with no gene match: 4. This CDR3 is 15 amino acids long. The CDR3, as DNA: TGTGCCAGCAGCTTGAGCACTAGCGGGTACAATGAGCAGTTCTTC. Amino acid sequence: CASSLSTSGYNEQFF.

CDR3 coding DNA: TGTGCCAGTAGTATTTGGAGCGGGGGACCAGATACGCAGTATTTT. It codes for CASSIWSGGPDTQYF. This chain uses TRBV19 with TRBJ2-3; 8 nucleotides match TRBD2. J gave up 4 bases and V 3 bases, and 6 bases lay outside the gene matches. CDR1 and CDR2 (germline): LNHDA, SQIVND (reference sequence). CDR3 length: 15 residues. Complete variable domain (other parts from reference TRBV19 and TRBJ2-3): DGGITQSPKYLFRKEGQNVTLSCEQNLNHDAMYWYRQDPGQGLRLIYYSQIVNDFQKGDIAEGYSVSREKKESFPLTVTSAQKNPTAFYLCASSIWSGGPDTQYFGPGTRLTVL.

At least ten counts were recorded for this clonotype. V gene TRBV10-1 combines with J gene TRBJ2-1; a possible D gene is TRBD2 (6 bases). The CDR3 totals 13 residues. In germline, CDR1 is WNHNN, CDR2 SYGVQD (reference sequence). V lost 3 bases, J lost 5 bases, and 8 bases lay in between. The CDR3 loop is CASSERRDNEQFF. CDR3 in DNA: TGCGCCAGCAGTGAAAGGAGGGACAATGAGCAGTTCTTC.

This clonotype was seen repeatedly, ten times or more. This chain connects TRBV12-3 or TRBV12-4 to TRBJ2-1, with TRBD2 matching 9 bases. V was pared by 3 bases and J by 9 bases, with 9 bases of the junction left unmatched. The CDR3 sequence is 15 residues long. The CDR3 nucleotides read TGTGCCAGCAGTTTGGGCGGGGGGGGGGCCCTTGAGCAGTTCTTC. It yields the protein CASSLGGGGALEQFF.

Regarding this clonotype: Being one base from a much bigger clone, this may be a read error. Because it lacks the conserved phenylalanine or tryptophan at the end, this CDR3 is likely a read error. The chain links TRBV4-1 to TRBJ2-3, with 7 bases lining up with TRBD1. CDR3 size: 15 residues. CDR1 is MGHRA and CDR2 is YSYEKL in the germline V gene. The V gene end was trimmed by 3 bases and the J gene end by 4 bases; junction bases not matched to a gene: 7. The chain's CDR3 is CASSQIRGTADTQYL. CDR3 in DNA: TGCGCCAGCAGCCAGATCAGGGGGACCGCAGATACGCAGTATCTT.

This clonotype was observed many times. The chain has TRBV2 and TRBJ2-3; D might be TRBD2 (5 bases). V was pared by 6 bases and J by 3 bases, with 16 bases between. The CDR3 runs 15 residues. CDR1 and CDR2 (germline): SNHLY, FYNNEI. As DNA, the CDR3 is TGTGCCAGCAGGGGAGACTTGTTGAGTACAGATACGCAGTATTTT. Translating gives CASRGDLLSTDTQYF.

The chain carries TRBV28 and TRBJ1-5; tentatively, D is TRBD1 (5 bases). V lost 3 bases to trimming and J lost 7 bases, with 13 bases between them. The germline gives CDR1 MDHEN, CDR2 SYDVKM. The CDR3 loop spans 14 amino acids. Here the CDR3 reads CASSFGGDGQPQHF. The CDR3 DNA sequence: TGTGCCAGCAGTTTCGGGGGGGACGGACAGCCCCAGCATTTT.

This clonotype appeared many times. This CDR3 is CSASVEAEQYF. The CDR3 DNA reads TGCAGTGCTAGTGTTGAAGCCGAGCAGTACTTC. The V call is TRBV20-1, the J call TRBJ2-7, with D uncertain. Germline CDR1 DFQATT, CDR2 SNEGSKA (reference sequence). This CDR3 has 11 residues. V lost 3 bases to trimming and J lost 6 bases, with 9 bases between them.

This clonotype was seen repeatedly, ten times or more. This chain joins TRBV5-6 and TRBJ2-5; 7 bases are a match to TRBD1. V was clipped by 5 bases and J by 0 bases; unmatched bases: 1. The V gene's germline CDR1 is SGHDT and CDR2 YYEEEE. The CDR3 has 13 amino acids. Written as DNA, the CDR3 is TGTGCCAGCAGGGGACAGAACCAAGAGACCCAGTACTTC. Its protein product is CASRGQNQETQYF.

This clonotype was counted at least ten times. The chain links TRBV4-1 to TRBJ2-7, with a tentative D call TRBD2 (6 bases). Germline V gene lookup returns CDR1 MGHRA and CDR2 YSYEKL. Trimming shortened V by 0 bases and J by 3 bases, and 12 bases separated the two germline ends. The CDR3 covers 15 residues. Here the CDR3 reads CASSQDWGVLYEQYF. CDR3 bases: TGCGCCAGCAGCCAAGATTGGGGGGTCCTCTACGAGCAGTACTTC.

This clonotype was observed at least ten times. The chain combines TRBV6-6 with TRBJ2-3; 7 bases align to TRBD2. The junction had 5 bases not matched to a gene; V was cut back by 5 bases and J by 0 bases. Germline-derived CDR1 and CDR2 are MNHNY and SVGAGI (reference sequence). The length of the CDR3 is 15 residues. The DNA of the CDR3 is TGTGCCAGCAGTCCAGCGGGGCTAAGCACAGATACGCAGTATTTT. Translation: CASSPAGLSTDTQYF.

This clonotype was seen at least ten times. This rearrangement joins TRBV7-8 to TRBJ2-3; the D call may be TRBD1 or TRBD2 (5 bases each). The V gene's germline CDR1 is SGHVS and CDR2 FQNEAQ. The CDR3 is 15 residues long. Trimming left V 3 bases short and J 3 bases short, with 13 bases between. CDR3 coding DNA: TGTGCCAGCAGCTTGAGGGGAGAGGGAACAGATACGCAGTATTTT. Protein sequence: CASSLRGEGTDTQYF.

This clonotype was seen repeatedly, ten times or more. V is TRBV6-1 and J is TRBJ2-5; D unclear. CDR3 size: 13 residues. Germline V gene lookup returns CDR1 MNHNS and CDR2 SASEGT. V was pared by 3 bases and J by 3 bases, with 8 bases between. CDR3 DNA: TGTGCCAGCAGTGAGGTTAAAAAAGAGACCCAGTACTTC. The encoded protein is CASSEVKKETQYF.

This clonotype has at least ten counts. This sequence joins TRBV7-3 and TRBJ2-1, with 11 bases that match TRBD1. Germline assignment: CDR1 SGHTA and CDR2 FQGTGA. The CDR3 is 13 amino acids. V gave up 1 base and J gave up 14 bases; unmatched junction bases: 4. This CDR3 is CASSLIPGQGEFF. In DNA, the CDR3 is TGTGCCAGCAGCTTAATACCGGGACAGGGGGAGTTCTTC.

This clonotype appeared many times. The chain recombines TRBV10-1 with TRBJ2-1; 9 bases are a match to TRBD2. After removal of 4 bases from V and 2 bases from J, the junction contained 6 bases not matched to a gene. CDR1 is WNHNN, CDR2 SYGVQD, per germline (reference sequence). The CDR3 is 16 residues long. DNA for the CDR3: TGCGCCAGCAGTGGAGGACTAGCGTTCGCCTACAATGAGCAGTTCTTC. It codes for CASSGGLAFAYNEQFF.

This clonotype was seen many times. The V call is TRBV5-1, the J call TRBJ2-1; TRBD1 aligns across 7 bases. The germline CDR1 and CDR2 sequences are SGHRS and YFSETQ. The CDR3 totals 15 residues. Unmatched junction bases numbered 5, after V lost 2 bases and J lost 3 bases. CDR3 sequence reads: CASSLGTAIYNEQFF. In nucleotides, the CDR3 is TGCGCCAGCAGCTTAGGGACAGCGATCTACAATGAGCAGTTCTTC.

Many counts were recorded for this clonotype. The chain carries TRBV24-1 and TRBJ2-1, with 8 bases identical to TRBD2. Germline V lookup: CDR1 KGHDR, CDR2 SFDVKD. J was trimmed by 7 bases and V by 4 bases; bases with no gene match: 14. The CDR3 has 17 amino acids. Written as DNA, the CDR3 is TGTGCCACCAGTGACCGTAGTGGGACTAGTATGGAAAATGAGCAGTTCTTC. The encoded protein is CATSDRSGTSMENEQFF.

As for this clonotype: A read error may be the cause here, since a much bigger clone is one base away. The chain employs TRBV4-1 and TRBJ1-2, with TRBD1 identical over 8 bases. The CDR3 sequence is 17 residues long. Trimming at V came to 5 bases and at J to 2 bases, leaving 13 bases not matched to a gene. Germline assignment: CDR1 MGHRA and CDR2 YSYEKL. The CDR3 DNA reads as TGCGCCAGCAGCTTATCGCCGACAGGGGTCGTAAACTATGGCTACACCTTC. This encodes CASSLSPTGVVNYGYTF.